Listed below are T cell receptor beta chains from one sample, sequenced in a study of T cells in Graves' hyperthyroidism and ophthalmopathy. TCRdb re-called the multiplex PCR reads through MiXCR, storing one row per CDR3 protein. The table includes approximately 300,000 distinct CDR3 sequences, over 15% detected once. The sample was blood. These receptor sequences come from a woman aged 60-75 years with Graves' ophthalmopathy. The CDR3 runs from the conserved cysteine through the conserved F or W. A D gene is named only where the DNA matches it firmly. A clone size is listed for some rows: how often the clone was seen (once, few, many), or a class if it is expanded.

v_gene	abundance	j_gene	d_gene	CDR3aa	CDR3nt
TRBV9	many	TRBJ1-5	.	CASSVGQVGSPQHF	TGTGCCAGCAGCGTAGGACAGGTAGGGTCGCCCCAGCATTTT
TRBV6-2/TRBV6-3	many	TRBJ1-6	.	CASSPGTSNSPLHF	TGTGCCAGCAGTCCCGGGACAAGCAATTCACCCCTCCACTTT
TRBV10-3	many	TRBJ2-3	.	CAITQQHLDTQYF	TGTGCCATCACCCAACAGCACCTAGATACGCAGTATTTT
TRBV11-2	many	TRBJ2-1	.	CASKSFPRGAYNEQFF	TGTGCCAGCAAGTCGTTCCCGAGAGGGGCCTACAATGAGCAGTTCTTC
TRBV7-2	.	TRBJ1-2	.	CASNYPGRGNYGYTF	TGTGCCAGCAACTACCCAGGACGAGGGAACTATGGCTACACCTTC
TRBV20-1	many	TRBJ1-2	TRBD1	CSAGQGNYGYTF	TGCAGTGCTGGACAGGGGAACTATGGCTACACCTTC
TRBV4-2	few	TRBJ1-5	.	CASSQERRDDQPQHF	TGTGCCAGCAGCCAAGAGAGGAGGGACGACCAGCCCCAGCATTTT
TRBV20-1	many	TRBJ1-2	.	CSARDYGYTF	TGCAGTGCTAGAGATTATGGCTACACCTTC
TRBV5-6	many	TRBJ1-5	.	CASSSQLNNQPQHF	TGTGCCAGCAGCTCCCAGTTAAACAATCAGCCCCAGCATTTT
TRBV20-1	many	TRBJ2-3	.	CSARRRGPPDTQYF	TGCAGTGCTAGACGGCGGGGGCCCCCCGATACGCAGTATTTT
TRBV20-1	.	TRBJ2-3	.	CSASILAHSATDTQYF	TGCAGTGCTAGTATTTTGGCTCATTCGGCCACAGATACGCAGTATTTT
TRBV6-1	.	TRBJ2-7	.	CASSDRTLYGYEQYF	TGTGCCAGCAGTGATCGGACACTCTACGGCTACGAGCAGTACTTC
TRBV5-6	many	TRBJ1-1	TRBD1	CASSLLGTGDNTEAFF	TGTGCCAGCAGCTTACTGGGAACAGGGGATAACACTGAAGCTTTCTTT
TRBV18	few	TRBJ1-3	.	CASSPAGGGRSGNTIYF	TGTGCCAGCTCACCAGCCGGGGGGGGCCGTTCTGGAAACACCATATATTTT
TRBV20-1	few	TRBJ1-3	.	CSARSPSGSSGNTIYF	TGCAGTGCTAGATCCCCAAGTGGCAGCTCTGGAAACACCATATATTTT
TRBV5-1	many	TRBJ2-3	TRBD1	CASSLATGSTDTQYF	TGCGCCAGCAGCTTGGCGACAGGGTCCACAGATACGCAGTATTTT
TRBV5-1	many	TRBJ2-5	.	CASSLEGRLETQYF	TGCGCCAGCAGCTTGGAGGGGCGACTAGAGACCCAGTACTTC
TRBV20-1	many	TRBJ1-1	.	CSARDAGGPNTEAFF	TGCAGTGCTAGAGATGCAGGCGGTCCCAACACTGAAGCTTTCTTT
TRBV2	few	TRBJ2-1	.	CASSGTPGTPSYNEQFF	TGTGCCAGCAGTGGTACCCCCGGGACGCCGTCCTACAATGAGCAGTTCTTC
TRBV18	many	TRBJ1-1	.	CASSTTSMNTEAFF	TGTGCCAGCTCAACTACCTCTATGAACACTGAAGCTTTCTTT
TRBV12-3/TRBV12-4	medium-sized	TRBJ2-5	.	CASSWTVDQRETQYF	TGTGCCAGCAGTTGGACGGTCGATCAAAGAGAGACCCAGTACTTC
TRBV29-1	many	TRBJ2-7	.	CSVGSGFYEQYF	TGCAGCGTTGGTTCAGGTTTCTACGAGCAGTACTTC
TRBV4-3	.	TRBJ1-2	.	CASSQDKRGPFTF	TGCGCCAGCAGCCAAGATAAGAGAGGCCCCTTCACCTTC
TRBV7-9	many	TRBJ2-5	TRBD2	CASRNQPGLVETQYF	TGTGCCAGCAGGAACCAACCGGGACTAGTTGAGACCCAGTACTTC
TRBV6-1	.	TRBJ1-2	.	CASSENEEYYGYTF	TGTGCCAGCAGTGAAAATGAGGAGTACTATGGCTACACCTTC
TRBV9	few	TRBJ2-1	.	CASSPDRDEQFF	TGTGCCAGCAGCCCGGACCGGGATGAGCAGTTCTTC
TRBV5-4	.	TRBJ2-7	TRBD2	CASSLWREWSYEQYF	TGTGCCAGCAGCTTGTGGCGGGAGTGGTCCTACGAGCAGTACTTC
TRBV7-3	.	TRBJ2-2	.	CASSEWRRDTGELFF	TGTGCCAGCAGTGAGTGGCGGCGAGACACCGGGGAGCTGTTTTTT
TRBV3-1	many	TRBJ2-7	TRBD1	CASSQVARTGSYEQYF	TGTGCCAGCAGCCAAGTTGCTAGGACAGGGTCCTACGAGCAGTACTTC
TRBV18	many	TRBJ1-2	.	CASSPPTGSEGYTF	TGTGCCAGCTCACCACCGACAGGCTCGGAAGGCTACACCTTC
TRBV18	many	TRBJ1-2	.	CASSQGSSYGYTF	TGTGCCAGCTCACAGGGGTCCAGCTATGGCTACACCTTC
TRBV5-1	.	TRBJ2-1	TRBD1	CASSLVRTGVQYEQFF	TGCGCCAGCAGCTTGGTTCGGACAGGGGTACAGTACGAACAGTTCTTC
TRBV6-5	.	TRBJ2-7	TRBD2	CAGSSPGLAGTYEQHF	TGTGCCGGCAGTTCACCGGGACTAGCGGGTACCTACGAGCAGCACTTC
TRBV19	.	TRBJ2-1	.	CASSLQGFAYNEQFF	TGTGCCAGTAGCCTCCAGGGGTTCGCCTACAATGAGCAGTTCTTC
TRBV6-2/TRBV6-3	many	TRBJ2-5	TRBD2	CASSQSGLAGEETQYF	TGTGCCAGCAGCCAATCGGGACTAGCGGGGGAAGAGACCCAGTACTTC
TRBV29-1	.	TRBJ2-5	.	CSVAKGRETQYF	TGCAGCGTTGCCAAGGGCCGAGAGACCCAGTACTTC
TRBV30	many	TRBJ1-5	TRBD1	CAWNLDREDQPQHF	TGTGCCTGGAATCTGGACAGGGAAGATCAGCCCCAGCATTTT
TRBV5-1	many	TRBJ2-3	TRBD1	CASSQGTGPYTDTQYF	TGCGCCAGCAGCCAGGGGACAGGGCCTTACACAGATACGCAGTATTTT
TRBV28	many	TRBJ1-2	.	CATLLDYGYTF	TGTGCCACCCTGCTCGACTATGGCTACACCTTC
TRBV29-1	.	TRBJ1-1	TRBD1	CSVVKWTGNTEAFF	TGCAGCGTTGTTAAGTGGACAGGGAACACTGAAGCTTTCTTT
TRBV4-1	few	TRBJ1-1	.	CASTVTSPGDTEAFF	TGCGCCAGCACCGTGACTAGCCCGGGAGACACTGAAGCTTTCTTT
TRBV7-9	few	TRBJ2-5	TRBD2	CASSPPVSSGGAGETQYF	TGTGCCAGCTCACCACCGGTTTCTAGCGGGGGGGCCGGTGAGACCCAGTACTTC
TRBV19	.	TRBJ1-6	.	CASTQWGVGNSPLHF	TGTGCCAGTACCCAGTGGGGGGTTGGTAATTCACCCCTCCACTTT
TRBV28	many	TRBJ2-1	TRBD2	CASSPGLAGGRGLSYNEQFF	TGTGCCAGCAGTCCGGGACTAGCGGGAGGGAGGGGCCTCTCCTACAATGAGCAGTTCTTC